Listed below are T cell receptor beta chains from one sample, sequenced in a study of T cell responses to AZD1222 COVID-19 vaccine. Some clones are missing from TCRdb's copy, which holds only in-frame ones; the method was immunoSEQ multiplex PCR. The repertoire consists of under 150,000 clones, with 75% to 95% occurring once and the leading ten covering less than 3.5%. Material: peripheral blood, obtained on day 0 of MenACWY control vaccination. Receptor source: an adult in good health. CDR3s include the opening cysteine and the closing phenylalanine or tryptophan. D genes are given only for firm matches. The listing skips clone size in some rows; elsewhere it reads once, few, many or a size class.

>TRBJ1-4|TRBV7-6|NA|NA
TGTGCCAGCACCCCCCCGGGGGGTTATGAAAAACTGTTTTTT
CASTPPGGYEKLFF
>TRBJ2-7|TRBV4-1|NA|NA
TGCGCCAGCAGCCTAGGGCCGGGAGTCTCCTACGAGCAGTACTTC
CASSLGPGVSYEQYF
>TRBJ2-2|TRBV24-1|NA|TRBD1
TGTGCCACCAGTGATCCAGACAGGGACGGCACCGGGGAGCTGTTTTTT
CATSDPDRDGTGELFF
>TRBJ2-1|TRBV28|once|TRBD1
TGTGCCAGCAGTTCACGATTACCGGGACAGGGCTCAGGACTATACAACAATGAGCAGTTCTTC
CASSSRLPGQGSGLYNNEQFF
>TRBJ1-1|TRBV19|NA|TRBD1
TGTGCCAGTAGCCCTTCGACAGGGGGTACCCTTGAAGCTTTCTTT
CASSPSTGGTLEAFF
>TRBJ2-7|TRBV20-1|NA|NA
TGCAGTGCTACTGACGGGACTCCCCTTCGGGAGCAGTACTTC
CSATDGTPLREQYF
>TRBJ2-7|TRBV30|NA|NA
TGTGCCTGGAGCCTAAACCCCCCAGGGAAGGGTTACGAGCAGTACTTC
CAWSLNPPGKGYEQYF
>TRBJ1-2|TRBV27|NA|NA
TGTGCCAGCAGTCTCGGCCCCACAGGACACTATGGCTACACCTTC
CASSLGPTGHYGYTF
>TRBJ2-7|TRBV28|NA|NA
TGTGCCAGCAGTTTTGATCGCAGGGGTGCCTACGAGCAGTACTTC
CASSFDRRGAYEQYF
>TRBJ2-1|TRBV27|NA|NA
TGTGCCAGCAGTTATTACAGCTCCTACAATGAGCAGTTCTTC
CASSYYSSYNEQFF
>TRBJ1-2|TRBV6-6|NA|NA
TGTGCCAGCAGCCAGGCTAACTATGGCTACACCTTC
CASSQANYGYTF
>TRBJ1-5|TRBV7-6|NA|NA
TGTGCCAGCAGCTTAGGCGGGGTAGGACAGCCCCAGCATTTT
CASSLGGVGQPQHF
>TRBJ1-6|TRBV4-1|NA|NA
TGCGCCAGCAGCCAAGACGCGGGGATCAATTCACCCCTCCACTTT
CASSQDAGINSPLHF
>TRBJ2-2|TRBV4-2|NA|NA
TGTGCCAGCAGCCCAGGGCGGACCGGGGAGCTGTTTTTT
CASSPGRTGELFF
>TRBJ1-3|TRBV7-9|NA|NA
TGTGCCAGCAGCACGGAGCCGTCTGGAAACACCATATATTTT
CASSTEPSGNTIYF
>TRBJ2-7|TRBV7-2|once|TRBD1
TGTGCCAGCAGCTTACTCGGGACAGGGGGATCCTACGAGCAGTACTTC
CASSLLGTGGSYEQYF
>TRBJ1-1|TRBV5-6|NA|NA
TGTGCCAGCAGCCACGAGGTGAACACTGAAGCTTTCTTT
CASSHEVNTEAFF
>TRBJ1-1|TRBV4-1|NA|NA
TGCGCCAGCAGCCAAGCGGGTTACGGTACTGAAGCTTTCTTT
CASSQAGYGTEAFF
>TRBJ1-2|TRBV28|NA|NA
TGTGCCAGCAGGGCCGGGGACACCGCCCGACTCTATGGCTACACCTTC
CASRAGDTARLYGYTF
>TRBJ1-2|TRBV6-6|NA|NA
TGTGCCAGCAGTTACTCGATAGAAGGTGGCTACACCTTC
CASSYSIEGGYTF
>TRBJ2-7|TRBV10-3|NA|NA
TGTGCCATCAGTCCGGCGGCAGGATCCTACGAGCAGTACTTC
CAISPAAGSYEQYF
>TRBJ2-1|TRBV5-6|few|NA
TGTGCCAGCAGCTCCGGGACTTACTACTTCGAGCAGTTCTTC
CASSSGTYYFEQFF
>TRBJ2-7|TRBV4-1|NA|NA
TGCGCCAGCAGCCAAGAAGTCAGGGGCGCCTACGAGCAGTACTTC
CASSQEVRGAYEQYF
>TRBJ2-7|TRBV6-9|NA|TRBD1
TGTGCCAGCAGAACACAGGGGGGAATGGGTGAGCAGTACTTC
CASRTQGGMGEQYF
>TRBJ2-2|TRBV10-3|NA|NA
TGTGCCATCAACACCATGGGACTCTCCGGGGCCGGGGAGCTGTTTTTT
CAINTMGLSGAGELFF
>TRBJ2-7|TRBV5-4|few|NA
TGTGCCAGCAGCAGGACAGATGGGACCTACGAGCAGTACTTC
CASSRTDGTYEQYF
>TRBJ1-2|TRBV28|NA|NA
TGTGCCAGCAGTTTATATGGACTCAGGGAGGATGGCTACACCTTC
CASSLYGLREDGYTF
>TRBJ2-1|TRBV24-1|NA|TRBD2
TGTGCCACCGCTACCCCTAGCGGGAGAAATGAGCAGTTCTTC
CATATPSGRNEQFF
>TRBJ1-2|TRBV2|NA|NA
TGTGCCAGCAGTGAATTACGCAGGGTGGGTTTCGGTGGCTACACCTTC
CASSELRRVGFGGYTF
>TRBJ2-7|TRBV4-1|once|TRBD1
TGCGCCAGCAGCCAACAACCGACAGGGGAGTTTGCCTACGAGCAGTACTTC
CASSQQPTGEFAYEQYF
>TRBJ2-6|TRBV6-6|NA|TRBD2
TGTGCCAGCAGTCCACTAGCGGGGGGATCTGGGGCCAACGTCCTGACTTTC
CASSPLAGGSGANVLTF
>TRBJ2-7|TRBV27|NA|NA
TGTGCCAGCAGTGCAGGGTTCGAGCAGTACTTC
CASSAGFEQYF
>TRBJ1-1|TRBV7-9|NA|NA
TGTGCCAGCGTCGGGACGAACACTGAAGCTTTCTTT
CASVGTNTEAFF
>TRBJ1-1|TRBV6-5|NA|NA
TGTGCCAGCACCGACGGGGACGGGAACACTGAAGCTTTCTTT
CASTDGDGNTEAFF
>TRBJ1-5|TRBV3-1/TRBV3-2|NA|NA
TGTGCCAGCAGCCAAGGGGGGACCTCGGGGCGGAATCAGCCCCAGCATTTT
CASSQGGTSGRNQPQHF
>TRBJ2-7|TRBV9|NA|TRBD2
TGTGCCAGCAGCGGACTAGCGGGGGAGGCTGGCGAGCAGTACTTC
CASSGLAGEAGEQYF
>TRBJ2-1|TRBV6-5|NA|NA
TGTGCCAGCAGGCTACGGTGGGACGAGCAGTTCTTC
CASRLRWDEQFF
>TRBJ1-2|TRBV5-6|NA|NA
TGTGCCAGCAGACACAGGGACCCCTATGGCTACACCTTC
CASRHRDPYGYTF
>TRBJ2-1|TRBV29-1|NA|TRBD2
TGCAGCGTGGTGACTAGCGGGAGCCAGTTCTTC
CSVVTSGSQFF
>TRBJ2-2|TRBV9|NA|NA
TGTGCCAGCAGCGTAGAGAGGACCGGGGAGCTGTTTTTT
CASSVERTGELFF
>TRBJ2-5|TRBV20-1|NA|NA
TGCAGTGCTAGTAGACCCCCTGAGACCCAGTACTTC
CSASRPPETQYF
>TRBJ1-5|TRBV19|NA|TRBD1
TGTGCCAGTTTGGAGTTACAGGGGAGCAATCAGCCCCAGCATTTT
CASLELQGSNQPQHF
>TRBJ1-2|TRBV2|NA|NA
TGTGCCAGCAGTGCTTCCGGACGGAACTATGGCTACACCTTC
CASSASGRNYGYTF
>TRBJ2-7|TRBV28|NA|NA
TGTGCCAGCACCCGGGACCCGACCTACGAGCAGTACTTC
CASTRDPTYEQYF
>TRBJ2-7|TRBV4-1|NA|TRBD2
TGCGCCAGCAGCCAAGGCAATAGCGGGAGCTACGAGCAGTACTTC
CASSQGNSGSYEQYF
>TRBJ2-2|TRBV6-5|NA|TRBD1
TGTGCCAGCAGGCCGGGACAGCCTTATACCGGGGAGCTGTTTTTT
CASRPGQPYTGELFF
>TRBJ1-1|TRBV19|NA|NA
TGTGCCAGTAGTTCGGGACGCTTGAACACTGAAGCTTTCTTT
CASSSGRLNTEAFF
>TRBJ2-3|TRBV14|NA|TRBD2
TGTGCCAGCAGCCAATTTAGCGGGGGAGATACGCAGTATTTT
CASSQFSGGDTQYF
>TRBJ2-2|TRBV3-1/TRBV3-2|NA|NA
TGTGCCAGCAGCCCCTGGCCCGGGGAGCTGTTTTTT
CASSPWPGELFF
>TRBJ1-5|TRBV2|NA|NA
TGTGCCAGCAGTGAACGGGGGATAGGCAATCAGCCCCAGCATTTT
CASSERGIGNQPQHF
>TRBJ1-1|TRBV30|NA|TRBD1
TGTGCCTGGAGTCCCACCTACAGGGGCGGGAACACTGAAGCTTTCTTT
CAWSPTYRGGNTEAFF
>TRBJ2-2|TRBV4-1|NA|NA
TGCGCCAGCAGCCAAGATGGAGGAGGCCCGAGGAACACCGGGGAGCTGTTTTTT
CASSQDGGGPRNTGELFF
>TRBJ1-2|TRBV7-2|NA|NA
TGTGCCAGCAGCAATAGTCGGGGGCTCGGCTATGGCTACACCTTC
CASSNSRGLGYGYTF
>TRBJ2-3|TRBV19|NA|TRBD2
TGTGCCAGTAGTCCCCTAGCGGGGGCTACAGATACGCAGTATTTT
CASSPLAGATDTQYF
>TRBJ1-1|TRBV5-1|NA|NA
TGCGCCAGCAGCTCGACGAGGTACACTGAAGCTTTCTTT
CASSSTRYTEAFF
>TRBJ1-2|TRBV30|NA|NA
TGTGCCTGGAGTGTCCGAGGACAGCTAAACTATGGCTACACCTTC
CAWSVRGQLNYGYTF
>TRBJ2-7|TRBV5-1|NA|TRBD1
TGCGCCAGCAGGACAGGGTCTAGCTCCTACGAGCAGTACTTC
CASRTGSSSYEQYF
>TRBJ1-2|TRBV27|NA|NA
TGTGCCAGCAGTTTATCAGAAGGGACCTGGGACTCCCGCTCGTACTATGGCTACACCTTC
CASSLSEGTWDSRSYYGYTF
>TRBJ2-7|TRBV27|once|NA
TGTGCCAGCAGTCGCGGGACTTCAAGCTCCTACGAGCAGTACTTC
CASSRGTSSSYEQYF
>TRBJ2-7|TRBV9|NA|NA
TGTGCCAGCAGCGTAGAGAGCTTCAGCTACGAGCAGTACTTC
CASSVESFSYEQYF